This entry lists 2 T cell receptor beta chains sequenced from one sample in a study of blood T cell repertoires in COVID-19. Generated by immunoSEQ multiplex PCR, the TCRdb table keeps only in-frame clones and is missing some. The table shows 200,000 to 250,000 clones, with roughly 90% occurring only once. The sequenced sample consisted of peripheral blood. These receptors all stem from an older woman with acute or convalescent COVID-19.

CDR3 DNA: TGTGCCAGCAGCTTCGATGGGACAGGGACTACCCAGTACTTC. Translated: CASSFDGTGTTQYF. The V call is TRBV7-2, the J call TRBJ2-5; 9 nucleotides match TRBD1. With 3 bases clipped from V and 8 bases from J, the junction kept 7 bases outside the gene matches. Looked up from germline, CDR1 is SGHTA and CDR2 is FQGNSA. The CDR3 consists of 14 residues.

The sample holds a few counts of this clone. V is TRBV4-3 and J is TRBJ1-6; D not resolved. This CDR3 is built from 14 residues. Trimming stripped 3 bases from V and 5 bases from J, with 8 bases between. The germline gives CDR1 LGHNA, CDR2 YSLEER. This chain's CDR3 is CASSQKGDNSPLHF. CDR3 DNA sequence: TGCGCCAGCAGCCAGAAGGGAGATAATTCACCCCTCCACTTT.